Each of the 30 T cell receptor beta chains below was sequenced from the same sample in a study of cytomegalovirus exposure and HLA in healthy donors. Assay used: immunoSEQ multiplex PCR; TCRdb lists only in-frame clones, some missing. The repertoire holds roughly 95,000 clones, with roughly 85% as singletons. Sequencing was carried out using PBMCs. All receptors derive from a young man in good health and CMV-seropositive.

The chain links TRBV2 to TRBJ2-2, with D possibly matching TRBD2 (5 bases). V was pared by 2 bases and J by 4 bases, with 8 bases between. Per germline, CDR1 SNHLY and CDR2 FYNNEI. The CDR3 sequence is 14 residues long. The CDR3 DNA reads TGTGCCAGCAGTGAAACCACTAGCACCGGGGAGCTGTTTTTT. It is translated as CASSETTSTGELFF.

The chain is built from TRBV19 and TRBJ2-7, with D perhaps TRBD2 (5 bases). The CDR3 consists of 17 residues. V was shortened by 3 bases and J by 3 bases, with 21 bases between the two germline ends. In germline, CDR1 is LNHDA, CDR2 SQIVND (reference sequence). The CDR3 sequence: CASSMRAPEGFGYEQYF. CDR3 DNA sequence: TGTGCCAGTAGTATGCGGGCCCCCGAGGGTTTTGGCTACGAGCAGTACTTC.

The rearrangement links TRBV27 to TRBJ1-1; unclear D gene. The V end lost 3 bases, the J end lost 5 bases, and 19 bases lay between the germline ends. This CDR3 spans 16 amino acids. The V gene's germline CDR1 is MNHEY and CDR2 SMNVEV (reference sequence). DNA of the CDR3: TGTGCCAGCAGTTTTCTGGATGCAAACGGAGTTACTGAAGCTTTCTTT. Its protein product is CASSFLDANGVTEAFF.

This clone was detected only a few times. V gene TRBV28 combines with J gene TRBJ2-2, with no clear D. The CDR3 spans 13 residues. Trimming removed 4 bases at V and 7 bases at J, with 10 bases between. Germline V gene data show CDR1 as MDHEN and CDR2 as SYDVKM. This CDR3 reads CASSSLLVGELFF. CDR3 nucleotide sequence: TGTGCCAGCAGTTCCCTCCTTGTCGGGGAGCTGTTTTTT. The full variable domain, with the rest looked up from reference TRBV28 and TRBJ2-2, is DVKVTQSSRYLVKRTGEKVFLECVQDMDHENMFWYRQDPGLGLRLIYFSYDVKMKEKGDIPEGYSVSREKKERFSLILESASTNQTSMYLCASSSLLVGELFFGEGSRLTVL.

The genes are TRBV7-8 and TRBJ2-7; 10 nucleotides align to TRBD1. The ends lost 2 bases at V and 6 bases at J; junction bases unmatched: 4. The CDR3 loop spans 14 amino acids. The germline gives CDR1 SGHVS, CDR2 FQNEAQ. The CDR3 spells CASSLHDRGLEQYV. CDR3 nucleotide sequence: TGTGCCAGCAGCTTACATGACAGGGGGCTCGAGCAGTACGTC.

The chain joins TRBV6-6 to TRBJ1-1; D possibly corresponds to TRBD1 (6 bases). Germline CDR1 reads MNHNY; CDR2 reads SVGAGI (reference sequence). V was clipped by 10 bases and J by 5 bases, with 17 bases between them. This CDR3 spans 13 amino acids. CDR3 residues: CATASGVVTEAFF. In DNA, the CDR3 is TGTGCCACAGCGTCAGGGGTCGTGACTGAAGCTTTCTTT.

This clone was counted a few times. The chain carries TRBV5-4 and TRBJ2-2, with TRBD1 as a possible D gene (7 bases). This CDR3 comprises 16 residues. Trimming took 0 bases from V and 4 from J, leaving 13 bases between them. Germline-derived CDR1 and CDR2 are SGHNT and YYREEE (reference sequence). CDR3 sequence reads: CASSLGQGLVTGELFF. The CDR3 DNA reads TGTGCCAGCAGCTTGGGACAGGGACTTGTCACCGGGGAGCTGTTTTTT.

V is TRBV9 and J is TRBJ2-3, with TRBD1 matching 7 bases. J was trimmed by 3 bases and V by 6 bases; bases with no gene match: 10. The CDR3 sequence is 15 residues long. The germline V gene has CDR1 SGDLS and CDR2 YYNGEE. CDR3 sequence reads: CASTLRGYATDTQYF. CDR3 sequence (DNA): TGTGCCAGCACCCTCAGGGGGTATGCGACAGATACGCAGTATTTT.

This chain connects TRBV6-5 to TRBJ2-5, with D tentatively TRBD2 (5 bases). V was trimmed by 0 bases and J by 4 bases, leaving 12 bases between them. Germline values: CDR1 MNHEY, CDR2 SVGAGI. There are 15 residues in the CDR3. In DNA form, the CDR3 reads TGTGCCAGCAGTTACTCGGCCGGGGTAACAGAGACCCAGTACTTC. Amino acid sequence: CASSYSAGVTETQYF.

The CDR3 DNA follows: TGTGCCAGCAGTTTGGGTAGCGGGCTTAGCAATGAGCAGTTCTTC. As protein: CASSLGSGLSNEQFF. The J gene is TRBJ2-1, the V gene TRBV27; 7 positions agree with TRBD2. Germline V lookup: CDR1 MNHEY, CDR2 SMNVEV (reference sequence). The V and J ends lost 3 bases and 6 bases, in that order; junction bases with no gene match: 8. The CDR3 sequence is 15 residues long.

V is TRBV10-3 and J is TRBJ1-2, with D possibly TRBD1 on 6 matching bases. Germline V gene sequence: CDR1 ENHRY, CDR2 SYGVKD. There are 13 residues in the CDR3. Trimming cost V 7 bases and J 1 base, with 10 bases left between them. CDR3 protein: CAIKSGDNYGYTF. The CDR3 nucleotides read TGTGCCATCAAATCAGGGGATAACTATGGCTACACCTTC.

J is TRBJ2-2 and V is TRBV5-4; TRBD1 agrees at 7 bases. The J segment lost 1 base and the V segment lost 5 bases, leaving 5 bases of the junction unmatched. This CDR3 is built from 15 residues. Per germline, CDR1 SGHNT and CDR2 YYREEE (reference sequence). The CDR3 DNA follows: TGTGCCAGCAGTTCCGGGACAGAGAACACCGGGGAGCTGTTTTTT. Its protein product is CASSSGTENTGELFF.

The chain couples TRBV20-1 to TRBJ2-7, with a possible D match to TRBD1 (6 bases). This CDR3 comprises 11 residues. Germline V gene sequence: CDR1 DFQATT, CDR2 SNEGSKA (reference sequence). V gave up 4 bases and J gave up 6 bases, with 10 bases separating them. This chain's CDR3 is CSANTGTEQYF. CDR3 bases: TGCAGTGCTAACACAGGGACCGAGCAGTACTTC.

The CDR3 reads CASSVVGQGQETQYF. The DNA of the CDR3 is TGTGCCAGCAGCGTAGTGGGCCAGGGCCAAGAGACCCAGTACTTC. The genes are TRBV9 and TRBJ2-5, with a weak D call TRBD1 (5 bases). The germline V gene encodes CDR1 SGDLS and CDR2 YYNGEE. The germline V and J ends were trimmed by 0 bases and 1 base, with 10 bases remaining between them. This CDR3 comprises 15 residues. Variable domain in full (rest from reference TRBV9 and TRBJ2-5): DSGVTQTPKHLITATGQRVTLRCSPRSGDLSVYWYQQSLDQGLQFLIQYYNGEERAKGNILERFSAQQFPDLHSELNLSSLELGDSALYFCASSVVGQGQETQYFGPGTRLLVL.

CDR3 protein: CASSPAPGQGGPSSYNEQFF. The CDR3 DNA reads as TGTGCCAGCAGCCCCGCCCCGGGACAGGGAGGGCCTAGCTCCTACAATGAGCAGTTCTTC. The chain carries TRBV11-3 and TRBJ2-1; the match to TRBD1 covers 9 bases. The CDR3 runs to 20 residues. The junction had 17 bases not matched to a gene; V was cut back by 5 bases and J by 0 bases. In germline, CDR1 is SGHNT, CDR2 YENEEA.

Only one count was recorded for this clone. V usage is TRBV10-3 and J usage is TRBJ2-1; 7 nucleotides align to TRBD2. The germline CDR1 and CDR2 sequences are ENHRY and SYGVKD. CDR3 size: 18 residues. J lost 10 bases, V lost 1 base, and 19 bases had no gene match. The CDR3 DNA follows: TGTGCCATCAGTGAGTGGGGCGGGAGCCCGCTGAATACAAGGGAGCAGTTCTTC. It encodes CAISEWGGSPLNTREQFF.

This clone was recorded once. The chain has TRBV7-2 and TRBJ2-1; D gene unclear. Trimming cost V 2 bases and J 5 bases, with 7 bases left between them. Germline CDR1 SGHTA, CDR2 FQGNSA. The CDR3 has 13 amino acids. This CDR3 is CASSLQVHNEQFF. Written as DNA, the CDR3 is TGTGCCAGCAGCTTACAGGTACACAATGAGCAGTTCTTC.

V usage is TRBV30 and J usage is TRBJ1-2, with 7 bases lining up with TRBD1. This CDR3 spans 15 amino acids. The V gene's germline CDR1 is GTSNPN and CDR2 SVGIG (reference sequence). V lost 0 bases and J lost 3; bases outside the gene matches: 7. The CDR3 bases are TGTGCCTGGAGTGTTGGGACAGCTTTGTACTATGGCTACACCTTC. Encoded protein: CAWSVGTALYYGYTF.

The CDR3 loop reads CASTKQVNTGELFF. The CDR3 DNA reads as TGTGCCAGCACCAAACAGGTGAACACCGGGGAGCTGTTTTTT. The chain combines TRBV6-9 with TRBJ2-2; D is perhaps TRBD1 (5 bases). V lost 7 bases to trimming and J lost 1 base, with 10 bases between them. Germline CDR1 and CDR2: MNHGY and SVAAGI. The CDR3 runs 14 residues.

The chain employs TRBV2 and TRBJ1-4; D is perhaps TRBD1 (5 bases). Germline CDR1 reads SNHLY; CDR2 reads FYNNEI. The CDR3 length is 15 residues. V lost 3 bases, J lost 6 bases, and 14 bases lay in between. The CDR3 is CASSDGQGLYEKLFF. In DNA, the CDR3 is TGTGCCAGCAGTGACGGACAAGGGTTATATGAAAAACTGTTTTTT.

The chain uses TRBV27 and TRBJ1-5; D unclear. Germline assignment: CDR1 MNHEY and CDR2 SMNVEV (reference sequence). This CDR3 has 12 residues. Trimming cost V 3 bases and J 6 bases, with 6 bases left between them. CDR3 protein: CASSFISQPQHF. CDR3 nucleotide sequence: TGTGCCAGCAGTTTTATCAGTCAGCCCCAGCATTTT.

J is TRBJ2-1 and V is TRBV7-9; D is unclear. Between the trimmed V and J ends, which lost 5 bases and 0 bases, there was a span of 8 bases. This CDR3 is 14 amino acids long. Germline V gene lookup returns CDR1 SEHNR and CDR2 FQNEAQ (reference sequence). In DNA form, the CDR3 reads TGTGCCAGCAGCGAACACAACTCCTACAATGAGCAGTTCTTC. Encoded protein: CASSEHNSYNEQFF. Drawing the rest from reference TRBV7-9 and TRBJ2-1, the complete variable domain is DTGVSQNPRHKITKRGQNVTFRCDPISEHNRLYWYRQTLGQGPEFLTYFQNEAQLEKSRLLSDRFSAERPKGSFSTLEIQRTEQGDSAMYLCASSEHNSYNEQFFGPGTRLTVL.

The chain joins TRBV15 to TRBJ2-3; 8 bases align to TRBD2. The CDR3 is 17 amino acids. The V gene end was trimmed by 2 bases and the J gene end by 0 bases; junction bases not matched to a gene: 7. CDR1 and CDR2 (germline): LNHNV, YYDKDF (reference sequence). The CDR3 region has the DNA TGTGCCACCAGCAGACGCGGACTAGCAGAAAGCACAGATACGCAGTATTTT. Amino acids: CATSRRGLAESTDTQYF.

DNA of the CDR3: TGTGCCAGCAGTTTCGAGCGGGAGGGCCAGGGTGAGCAGTTCTTC. Translation gives CASSFEREGQGEQFF. V and J are TRBV28 and TRBJ2-1; 10 bases agree with TRBD2. This CDR3 has 15 residues. V shed 3 bases and J 9 bases; nucleotides not matched to a gene: 8. Germline V gene data show CDR1 as MDHEN and CDR2 as SYDVKM.

This clone was observed once. The chain employs TRBV28 and TRBJ1-2, with unresolved D. Germline V CDR1 and CDR2: MDHEN, SYDVKM. The length of the CDR3 is 15 residues. Trimming took off 5 bases at V and 8 bases at J, with 21 bases between the two ends. The CDR3 sequence is CASSAYDPSLAGYTF. The CDR3 nucleotides read TGTGCCAGCAGTGCCTATGATCCTAGTTTGGCCGGCTACACCTTC.

The chain links TRBV11-2 to TRBJ1-1; D might be TRBD1 (6 bases). In germline, CDR1 is SGHAT, CDR2 FQNNGV. The CDR3 has 14 residues. The V and J ends lost 6 bases and 5 bases respectively, with 16 bases between them. In nucleotides, the CDR3 is TGTGCCAGCAGGGCCCAGGGGATAGGAACTGAAGCTTTCTTT. Its protein product is CASRAQGIGTEAFF.

This clone was seen just once. The chain couples TRBV11-2 to TRBJ2-7; TRBD2 agrees at 11 bases. Losses at the gene ends were 1 base for V and 2 bases for J; bases not matched to a gene: 4. The germline gives CDR1 SGHAT, CDR2 FQNNGV. The CDR3 has 16 amino acids. CDR3: CASSLGGTSGTYEQYF. The CDR3 DNA sequence: TGTGCCAGCAGCTTAGGCGGGACTAGCGGAACCTACGAGCAGTACTTC. Complete variable domain (other parts from reference TRBV11-2 and TRBJ2-7): EAGVAQSPRYKIIEKRQSVAFWCNPISGHATLYWYQQILGQGPKLLIQFQNNGVVDDSQLPKDRFSAERLKGVDSTLKIQPAKLEDSAVYLCASSLGGTSGTYEQYFGPGTRLTVT.

J is TRBJ1-1 and V is TRBV15; 7 bases are shared with TRBD1. The CDR3 is 14 amino acids. V gave up 1 base and J gave up 7 bases; unmatched junction bases: 6. The germline V gene has CDR1 LNHNV and CDR2 YYDKDF (reference sequence). In DNA, the CDR3 is TGTGCCACCAGCAGAGGCGTGACAGGGCGTGAAGCTTTCTTT. This gives the protein CATSRGVTGREAFF.

In this sample, this clone turned up a few times. V is TRBV5-4 and J is TRBJ2-7; 8 bases line up with TRBD2. Germline V gene lookup returns CDR1 SGHNT and CDR2 YYREEE (reference sequence). V shed 5 bases and J 5 bases; nucleotides not matched to a gene: 12. The CDR3 spans 15 residues. This chain's CDR3 is CASRITPSGSNEQYV. The CDR3 DNA sequence: TGTGCCAGCAGGATAACCCCCAGCGGGAGTAACGAGCAGTACGTC.

In its sample, this clone was seen once. The rearrangement joins TRBV9 to TRBJ2-3, with 10 bases aligning to TRBD1. The junction had 2 bases not matched to a gene; V was cut back by 3 bases and J by 4 bases. This CDR3 is built from 14 residues. Germline V gene sequence: CDR1 SGDLS, CDR2 YYNGEE. The CDR3 DNA reads as TGTGCCAGCAGCGCGACAGGGGGCTCAGATACGCAGTATTTT. Its protein is CASSATGGSDTQYF. Full variable domain (missing parts from reference TRBV9 and TRBJ2-3): DSGVTQTPKHLITATGQRVTLRCSPRSGDLSVYWYQQSLDQGLQFLIQYYNGEERAKGNILERFSAQQFPDLHSELNLSSLELGDSALYFCASSATGGSDTQYFGPGTRLTVL.